This T cell receptor beta chain was identified during a study of T cell changes during pregnancy in multiple sclerosis. Germline CDR1 and CDR2: LNHDA and SQIVND (reference sequence). The CDR3 runs to 15 residues. Deletions cut 5 bases from V and 1 base from J, with 14 bases between. Generated by immunoSEQ multiplex PCR, the TCRdb table keeps only in-frame clones and is missing some. This sample has roughly 76,000 clones, with about nine tenths found just once. The chain uses TRBV19 and TRBJ1-1; D uncertain. The TCR comes from a female donor with multiple sclerosis, enrolled in a pregnancy study. The input for sequencing was CD4+ T cells from peripheral blood mononuclear cells, taken after pregnancy. Here the CDR3 reads CASSPHTRKNTEAFF. The DNA of the CDR3 is TGTGCCAGTAGTCCACACACGCGGAAGAACACTGAAGCTTTCTTT. The variable domain in full, with the rest retrieved from reference TRBV19 and TRBJ1-1, is DGGITQSPKYLFRKEGQNVTLSCEQNLNHDAMYWYRQDPGQGLRLIYYSQIVNDFQKGDIAEGYSVSREKKESFPLTVTSAQKNPTAFYLCASSPHTRKNTEAFFGQGTRLTVV.